The clone carrying this T cell receptor (beta chain) appeared a single time. Its target is not known. These data belong to a study of CD8+CD57+ T cells in acquired aplastic anemia. Study overall: Sorted CD4+ and CD8+ cells gave a mean 3.2 ug DNA, range roughly 0.2 to 27.4 ug. Healthy donors had, on average, approximately 9.9 million reads for their CD4+ cells.

Points from the study as a whole: CD8+ Simpson's diversity did not differ significantly between patients and controls. Patients and controls turned out to have approximately 29 CD8+ CDR3 sequences in common.

CDR3 and TCR beta VDJ profiling relied on genomic DNA as the template. A single record per CDR3 protein comes from TCRdb applying MiXCR to the reads. The table shows 150,000 to 200,000 distinct CDR3 sequences, with around 60% occurring only once. Unmatched junction bases numbered 7, after V lost 5 bases and J lost 6 bases. There are 16 residues in the CDR3. Per the germline V gene, CDR1 is LGHDT and CDR2 is YNNKEL (reference sequence). The material sequenced was sorted CD4+, CD8+, or CD8+CD57+ T cells (not recorded which) from PBMCs. The chain links TRBV3-1 to TRBJ2-3; 14 bases agree with TRBD2. This clonotype originated in a human donor in good health. CDR3 amino acids: CASSSPGLAGADTQYF. The CDR3 DNA follows: TGTGCCAGCAGCTCACCGGGACTAGCGGGAGCGGATACGCAGTATTTT.